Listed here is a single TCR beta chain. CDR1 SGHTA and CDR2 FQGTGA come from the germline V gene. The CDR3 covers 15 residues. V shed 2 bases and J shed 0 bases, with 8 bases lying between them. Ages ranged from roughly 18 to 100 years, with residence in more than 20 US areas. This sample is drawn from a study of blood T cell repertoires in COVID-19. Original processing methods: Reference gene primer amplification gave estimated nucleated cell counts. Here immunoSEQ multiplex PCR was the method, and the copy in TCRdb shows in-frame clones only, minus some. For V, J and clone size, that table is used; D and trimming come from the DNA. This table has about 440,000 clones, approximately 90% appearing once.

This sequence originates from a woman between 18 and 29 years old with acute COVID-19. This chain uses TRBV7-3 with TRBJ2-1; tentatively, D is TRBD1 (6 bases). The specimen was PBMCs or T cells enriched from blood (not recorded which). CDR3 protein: CASSLDRSSYNEQFF. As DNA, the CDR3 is TGTGCCAGCAGCTTAGACAGGAGCTCCTACAATGAGCAGTTCTTC.